One sample yielded the 15 T cell receptor beta chains listed below, sequenced in a study of shared clonotypes between healthy human individuals. Clones were read by immunoSEQ multiplex PCR, and TCRdb kept only the in-frame ones, dropping some. The sample holds roughly 1,600,000 clones; around 98.5% are singletons and the top ten take 0.3% to 0.45%. The source material was naive CD4+ T cells sorted from blood. The subset: CD45RA+ positively selected. These receptor sequences come from a man aged 25 to 40 in good health.

This clone was counted a single time. At the DNA level, this CDR3 is encoded by other sequences in the same sample as well. This chain connects TRBV9 to TRBJ2-2; D might be TRBD2 (5 bases). This CDR3 comprises 15 residues. The V gene lost 2 bases and the J gene lost 4 bases, with 12 bases spanning the gap. Germline V gives CDR1 SGDLS, CDR2 YYNGEE. CDR3 in DNA: TGTGCCAGCAGCGTCGCGGCTCGGGGCACCGGGGAGCTGTTTTTT. Protein: CASSVAARGTGELFF.

DNA for the CDR3: TGTGCCAGCAGTGAAGCGCATCAGCCCCAGCATTTT. This translates into CASSEAHQPQHF. V gene TRBV6-1 combines with J gene TRBJ1-5; D is ambiguous. Looked up from germline, CDR1 is MNHNS and CDR2 is SASEGT. V lost 0 bases and J lost 5, with 2 bases in between. The length of the CDR3 is 12 residues.

The chain recombines TRBV7-2 with TRBJ2-7, with D perhaps TRBD2 (6 bases). V gave up 4 bases and J gave up 2 bases, with 12 bases separating them. CDR1 SGHTA and CDR2 FQGNSA come from the germline V gene. The CDR3 has 14 amino acids. The CDR3, as DNA: TGTGCCAGCAGCTCCCGGCGGGGAACCTACGAGCAGTACTTC. Its translation: CASSSRRGTYEQYF.

The rearrangement joins TRBV18 to TRBJ1-1; D gene ambiguous. The germline V and J ends were trimmed by 0 bases and 1 base, with 15 bases remaining between them. CDR3 size: 17 residues. Germline values: CDR1 KGHSH, CDR2 LQKENI. CDR3 coding DNA: TGTGCCAGCTCACCACCGGGCAGCCGGCTCCCGAACACTGAAGCTTTCTTT. Residues: CASSPPGSRLPNTEAFF.

The V and J genes are TRBV4-1 and TRBJ2-7; 7 bases are a match to TRBD2. Per the germline V gene, CDR1 is MGHRA and CDR2 is YSYEKL. CDR3 size: 15 residues. V dropped 6 bases and J dropped 3; count of bases not matched to a gene: 11. CDR3 loop: CASRHQTASGYEQYF. CDR3 in DNA: TGCGCCAGCAGACACCAAACGGCTAGCGGCTACGAGCAGTACTTC.

The genes are TRBV11-1 and TRBJ2-1; D gene unclear. The CDR3 sequence is 12 residues long. Trimming left V 5 bases short and J 8 bases short, with 10 bases between. From germline, CDR1 is SGHAT and CDR2 FQDESV (reference sequence). CDR3 sequence: CASSPSSDEQFF. The CDR3 DNA reads TGTGCCAGCAGCCCGAGCAGCGATGAGCAGTTCTTC.

The V call is TRBV28, the J call TRBJ1-4, with 7 bases fitting TRBD1. Germline trimming cut 4 bases from V and 6 bases from J; bases unmatched to any gene: 5. Germline V lookup: CDR1 MDHEN, CDR2 SYDVKM. There are 14 residues in the CDR3. The CDR3 bases are TGTGCCAGCAGTTCGGCCAGGGGGGATGAAAAACTGTTTTTT. Protein: CASSSARGDEKLFF.

This clone was counted once. The CDR3 loop reads CASSLGTQITDTQYF. CDR3 bases: TGTGCCAGCTCTCTCGGGACTCAAATCACAGATACGCAGTATTTT. This chain joins TRBV11-3 and TRBJ2-3, with D perhaps TRBD2 (6 bases). CDR1 and CDR2 (germline): SGHNT, YENEEA. The V and J ends lost 8 bases and 2 bases respectively, with 17 bases between them. This CDR3 is 15 amino acids long. Using reference TRBV11-3 and TRBJ2-3 for the parts outside the CDR3, the full variable domain is EAGVVQSPRYKIIEKKQPVAFWCNPISGHNTLYWYLQNLGQGPELLIRYENEEAVDDSQLPKDRFSAERLKGVDSTLKIQPAELGDSAVYLCASSLGTQITDTQYFGPGTRLTVL.

The V call is TRBV25-1, the J call TRBJ1-2; D might be TRBD1 (6 bases). Looked up from germline, CDR1 is MGHDK and CDR2 is SYGVNS. Trimming pared 5 bases from V and 5 bases from J, leaving 12 bases between. The CDR3 spans 13 residues. CDR3 DNA: TGTGCCAGCAGTCCAGGGGACTTGTATGGCTACACCTTC. Translated, it gives CASSPGDLYGYTF.

J is TRBJ2-7 and V is TRBV9; D possibly uses TRBD1 or TRBD2 (5 bases each). This CDR3 spans 13 amino acids. Deletions cut 4 bases from V and 8 bases from J, with 16 bases between. The V gene's germline CDR1 is SGDLS and CDR2 YYNGEE. CDR3 region: CASSYRDDNQQYF. The CDR3 nucleotides read TGTGCCAGCAGCTACCGGGACGACAACCAGCAGTACTTC.

This chain links TRBV2 with TRBJ1-4; tentative D call: TRBD1 (5 bases). With 6 bases removed from V and 5 bases from J, the gap between germline ends came to 16 bases. From germline, CDR1 is SNHLY and CDR2 FYNNEI. The CDR3 extends over 15 amino acids. The CDR3 bases are TGTGCCAGCAGGCTGGGACGGAGGCAAAATGAAAAACTGTTTTTT. Amino acids: CASRLGRRQNEKLFF.

This clone was observed once. In DNA form, the CDR3 reads TGTGCCAGCAGTGAAGCCCTGTACACAGATACGCAGTATTTT. Translated, it gives CASSEALYTDTQYF. The V and J genes are TRBV2 and TRBJ2-3; the D is unclear. The CDR3 sequence is 14 residues long. V was pared by 0 bases and J by 2 bases, with 6 bases between. Germline V gives CDR1 SNHLY, CDR2 FYNNEI.

This chain connects TRBV19 to TRBJ1-5; D is possibly TRBD1 (5 bases). The CDR3 has 16 amino acids. Germline lookup yields CDR1 LNHDA and CDR2 SQIVND (reference sequence). Trimming left V 5 bases short and J 5 bases short, with 19 bases between. The CDR3 DNA reads TGTGCCAGTAGTCGGGGCAGGGCCGCGATATATCAGCCCCAGCATTTT. Its translation: CASSRGRAAIYQPQHF.

Comments on this clone: This CDR3 is also generated by other DNA sequences in the sample. The chain links TRBV5-1 to TRBJ2-2; the D is unclear. The V end was cut by 0 bases, the J end by 2 bases, with 8 bases between. Per the germline V gene, CDR1 is SGHRS and CDR2 is YFSETQ. The CDR3 consists of 15 residues. CDR3 amino acids: CASSLGVGNTGELFF. The CDR3 region has the DNA TGCGCCAGCAGCTTGGGGGTCGGAAACACCGGGGAGCTGTTTTTT.

The chain employs TRBV2 and TRBJ1-2; D is perhaps TRBD1 (5 bases). This CDR3 comprises 11 residues. Per the germline V gene, CDR1 is SNHLY and CDR2 is FYNNEI. V was shortened by 2 bases and J by 8 bases, with 6 bases between the two germline ends. The CDR3 sequence: CASSERGGYTF. Written as DNA, the CDR3 is TGTGCCAGCAGTGAACGGGGGGGCTACACCTTC.